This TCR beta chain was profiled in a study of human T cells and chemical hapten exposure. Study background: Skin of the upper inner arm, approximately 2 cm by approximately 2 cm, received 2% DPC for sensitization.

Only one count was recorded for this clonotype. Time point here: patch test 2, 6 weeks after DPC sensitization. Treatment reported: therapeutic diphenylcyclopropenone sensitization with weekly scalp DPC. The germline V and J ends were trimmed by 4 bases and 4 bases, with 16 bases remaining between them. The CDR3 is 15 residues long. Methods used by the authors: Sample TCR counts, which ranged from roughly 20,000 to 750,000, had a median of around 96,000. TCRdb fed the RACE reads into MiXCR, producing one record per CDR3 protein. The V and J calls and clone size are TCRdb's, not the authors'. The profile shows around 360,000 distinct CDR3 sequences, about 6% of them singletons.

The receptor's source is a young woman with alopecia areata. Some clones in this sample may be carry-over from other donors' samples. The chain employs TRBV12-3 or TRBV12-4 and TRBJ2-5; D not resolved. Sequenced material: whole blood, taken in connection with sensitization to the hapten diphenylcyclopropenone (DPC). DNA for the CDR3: TGTGCCAGCAGTTCTAGTGGGGTCAGTGGAGAGACCCAGTACTTC. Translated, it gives CASSSSGVSGETQYF.